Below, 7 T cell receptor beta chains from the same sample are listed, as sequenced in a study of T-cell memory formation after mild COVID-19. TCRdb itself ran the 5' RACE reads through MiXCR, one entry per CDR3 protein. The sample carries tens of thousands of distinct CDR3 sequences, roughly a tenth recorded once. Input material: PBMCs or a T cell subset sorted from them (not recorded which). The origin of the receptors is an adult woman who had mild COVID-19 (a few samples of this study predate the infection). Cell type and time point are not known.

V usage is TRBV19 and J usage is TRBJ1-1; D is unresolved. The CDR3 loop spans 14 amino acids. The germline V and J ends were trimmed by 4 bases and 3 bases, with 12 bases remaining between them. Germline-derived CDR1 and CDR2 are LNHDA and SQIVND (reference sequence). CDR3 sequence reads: CASSTASAHTEAFF. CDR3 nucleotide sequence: TGTGCCAGTAGTACGGCAAGCGCCCACACTGAAGCTTTCTTT. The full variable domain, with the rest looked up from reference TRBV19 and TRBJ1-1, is DGGITQSPKYLFRKEGQNVTLSCEQNLNHDAMYWYRQDPGQGLRLIYYSQIVNDFQKGDIAEGYSVSREKKESFPLTVTSAQKNPTAFYLCASSTASAHTEAFFGQGTRLTVV.

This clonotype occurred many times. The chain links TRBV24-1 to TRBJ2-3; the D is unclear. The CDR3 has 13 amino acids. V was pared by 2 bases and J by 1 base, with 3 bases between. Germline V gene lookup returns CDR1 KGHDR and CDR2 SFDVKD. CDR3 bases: TGTGCCACCAGTGATTATGGCACAGATACGCAGTATTTT. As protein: CATSDYGTDTQYF.

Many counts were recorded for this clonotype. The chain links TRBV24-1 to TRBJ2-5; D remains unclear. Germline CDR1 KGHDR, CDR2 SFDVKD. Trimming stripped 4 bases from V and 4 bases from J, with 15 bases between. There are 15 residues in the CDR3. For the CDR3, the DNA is TGTGCCACCAGTGACCCCGCCGGGTACCGAGAGACCCAGTACTTC. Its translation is CATSDPAGYRETQYF.

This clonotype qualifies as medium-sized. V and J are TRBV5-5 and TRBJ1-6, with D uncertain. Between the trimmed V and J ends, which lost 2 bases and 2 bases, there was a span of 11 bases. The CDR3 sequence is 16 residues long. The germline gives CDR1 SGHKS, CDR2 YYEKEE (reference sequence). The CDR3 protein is CASSFGDSTYNSPLHF. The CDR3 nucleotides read TGTGCCAGCAGCTTTGGGGATTCAACCTATAATTCACCCCTCCACTTT.

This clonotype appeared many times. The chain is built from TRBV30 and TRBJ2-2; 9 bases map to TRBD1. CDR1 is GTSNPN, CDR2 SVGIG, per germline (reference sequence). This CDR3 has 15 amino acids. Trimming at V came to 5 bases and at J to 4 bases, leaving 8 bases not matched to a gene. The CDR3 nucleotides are TGTGCCTGGGAATCCGGGACAGGGATCACCGGGGAGCTGTTTTTT. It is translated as CAWESGTGITGELFF.

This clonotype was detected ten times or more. The CDR3 DNA follows: TGTGCCAGCAGCTTAGACCCCGGGAGTCAGCTAGAGACCCAGTACTTC. The encoded protein is CASSLDPGSQLETQYF. The V and J genes are TRBV7-6 and TRBJ2-5, with a tentative D call TRBD2 (6 bases). CDR1 and CDR2 from the germline V gene are SGHVS and FNYEAQ. The CDR3 extends over 16 amino acids. V was cut by 1 base and J by 4 bases, with 16 bases left in between.

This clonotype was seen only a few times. CDR3 loop: CATGTRGGGRFF. The CDR3 coding sequence is TGTGCCACCGGGACTAGAGGGGGGGGTCGGTTCTTC. The rearrangement joins TRBV27 to TRBJ2-1; TRBD2 matches at 8 bases. V lost 10 bases to trimming and J lost 15 bases; unmatched junction nucleotides: 14. Germline lookup yields CDR1 MNHEY and CDR2 SMNVEV (reference sequence). The CDR3 sequence is 12 residues long.